The T cell receptor (beta chain) under discussion was sequenced for a study of blood T cell repertoires in COVID-19. Sequencing was performed with immunoSEQ multiplex PCR; in TCRdb, only in-frame clones are kept and a portion is missing. Here the sample spans roughly 410,000 clones, around nine tenths being singletons. The CDR3 length is 14 residues. Between the trimmed V and J ends, which lost 6 bases and 8 bases, there was a span of 16 bases. Germline V gene data show CDR1 as MNHNY and CDR2 as SVGAGI (reference sequence). Sequenced: peripheral blood. The receptor was derived from a middle-aged woman with COVID-19, enrolled during active disease. The chain employs TRBV6-6 and TRBJ1-4; D is possibly TRBD1 (5 bases). CDR3 sequence (DNA): TGTGCCAGCAGCCCTCGACAGACGAACGAAAAACTGTTTTTT. It translates to CASSPRQTNEKLFF.